This paragraph covers one T cell receptor (beta chain) sequence. Its antigen is still unknown. These data come from a study of shared clonotypes between healthy human individuals. Study-wide findings and caveats: Inspection by rarefaction showed sorted-subset sequencing to be incomplete despite large depth.

CD45RO-negative, CCR7-positively selected cells formed the naive CD8 fraction, excluding terminally differentiated effector memory CD45RA+ cells. Germline V lookup: CDR1 LGHNA, CDR2 YNFKEQ. The ends lost 0 bases at V and 2 bases at J; junction bases unmatched: 5. This CDR3 is 17 amino acids long. This table comes from immunoSEQ multiplex PCR, and its TCRdb copy is limited to in-frame clones, with some not included. The data contain about 680,000 clones, around 90% of them singletons. Sequencing was carried out using naive CD8+ T cells sorted from blood. The chain is built from TRBV4-2 and TRBJ2-1; 9 bases map to TRBD2. This TCR was sampled from a man aged 25-45 years in good health. The DNA of the CDR3 is TGTGCCAGCAGCCAAGAGAATAGCGGGAGTCCCTACAATGAGCAGTTCTTC. Amino acids: CASSQENSGSPYNEQFF.